Each of the 8 T cell receptor beta chains below was sequenced from the same sample in a study of blood T cell repertoires in COVID-19 (dated by TCRdb to 2020 to 2021). The method was the immunoSEQ multiplex PCR assay. Entries here come from immuneACCESS through TCRdb and include only in-frame sequences with V and J called. Some clones fail to appear in such tables; in the studies checked, an unresolved V gene covers under half of the shortfall, and the cause of the remainder is unknown. A total of about 140,000 clones appear in this sample, around 80% of them only once. The leading ten clones occupy approximately 17% of the sample. The sample taken for sequencing was peripheral blood. All receptors derive from a man aged 45-65 years with acute or convalescent COVID-19.

The rearrangement joins TRBV7-9 to TRBJ2-4; 9 bases agree with TRBD1. Germline CDR1 reads SEHNR; CDR2 reads FQNEAQ (reference sequence). This CDR3 has 16 residues. Unmatched junction bases numbered 4, after V lost 4 bases and J lost 0 bases. The CDR3 coding sequence is TGTGCCAGCAGCTCACAGGGGGCCAGAGCCAAAAACATTCAGTACTTC. Translation gives CASSSQGARAKNIQYF.

This clone has more than one count but fewer than ten. The chain is built from TRBV15 and TRBJ1-5; 7 nucleotides align to TRBD1. Germline V lookup: CDR1 LNHNV, CDR2 YYDKDF (reference sequence). This CDR3 region has 14 residues. Germline trimming cut 1 base from V and 12 bases from J; bases unmatched to any gene: 9. The CDR3 nucleotides read TGTGCCACCAGCAGAGGGGGGACAGAGGGTGTCCAGCATTTT. Translating gives CATSRGGTEGVQHF.

This clone was seen only a few times. This rearrangement joins TRBV4-1 to TRBJ1-2; perhaps TRBD1 as D (6 bases). Germline V lookup: CDR1 MGHRA, CDR2 YSYEKL. V lost 2 bases to trimming and J lost 1 base, with 20 bases between them. This CDR3 comprises 18 residues. The CDR3 coding sequence is TGCGCCAGCAGCCAATCCTCAGAACCGGGACACCATAACTATGGCTACACCTTC. It codes for CASSQSSEPGHHNYGYTF.

The chain couples TRBV5-1 to TRBJ2-1, with D possibly matching TRBD1 (6 bases). The CDR3 runs to 13 residues. Germline lookup yields CDR1 SGHRS and CDR2 YFSETQ. V was cut by 4 bases and J by 9 bases, with 14 bases left in between. The CDR3 reads CASSMIRGGEQFF. In DNA, the CDR3 is TGCGCCAGCAGCATGATTCGAGGGGGTGAGCAGTTCTTC. The full variable domain, its missing parts supplied by reference TRBV5-1 and TRBJ2-1, is KAGVTQTPRYLIKTRGQQVTLSCSPISGHRSVSWYQQTPGQGLQFLFEYFSETQRNKGNFPGRFSGRQFSNSRSEMNVSTLELGDSALYLCASSMIRGGEQFFGPGTRLTVL.

V usage is TRBV27 and J usage is TRBJ2-5, with D unresolved. The germline gives CDR1 MNHEY, CDR2 SMNVEV (reference sequence). The length of the CDR3 is 15 residues. Trimming removed 0 bases from V and 0 bases from J, with 8 bases in between. The CDR3 here is CASSLSWLDQETQYF. The DNA of the CDR3 is TGTGCCAGCAGTTTATCGTGGCTCGACCAAGAGACCCAGTACTTC.

This rearrangement joins TRBV18 to TRBJ2-3; tentatively, D is TRBD2 (5 bases). V was shortened by 6 bases and J by 5 bases, with 9 bases between the two germline ends. The germline CDR1 and CDR2 sequences are KGHSH and LQKENI. The CDR3 covers 12 residues. CDR3 protein: CASSQRVDTQYF. Here the CDR3 DNA reads TGTGCCAGCTCCCAGAGGGTAGATACGCAGTATTTT.

The V and J genes are TRBV11-2 and TRBJ1-2, with a possible D match to TRBD1 (6 bases). Trimming removed 5 bases from V and 5 bases from J, with 21 bases in between. In germline, CDR1 is SGHAT, CDR2 FQNNGV. The CDR3 totals 16 residues. The CDR3 DNA reads TGTGCCAGCAGCCCACTCAGGGGTCGGAAGGGGTATGGCTACACCTTC. This codes for CASSPLRGRKGYGYTF. The whole variable domain, filled in from reference TRBV11-2 and TRBJ1-2, reads EAGVAQSPRYKIIEKRQSVAFWCNPISGHATLYWYQQILGQGPKLLIQFQNNGVVDDSQLPKDRFSAERLKGVDSTLKIQPAKLEDSAVYLCASSPLRGRKGYGYTFGSGTRLTVV.

The chain uses TRBV19 and TRBJ2-7; no firm D call. This CDR3 is 17 amino acids long. Trimming took off 3 bases at V and 4 bases at J, with 22 bases between the two ends. Germline-derived CDR1 and CDR2 are LNHDA and SQIVND (reference sequence). This CDR3 is CASSILGSAAKRYEQYV. The CDR3, as DNA: TGTGCCAGTAGTATCCTCGGCAGCGCAGCCAAGAGATACGAGCAGTACGTC.